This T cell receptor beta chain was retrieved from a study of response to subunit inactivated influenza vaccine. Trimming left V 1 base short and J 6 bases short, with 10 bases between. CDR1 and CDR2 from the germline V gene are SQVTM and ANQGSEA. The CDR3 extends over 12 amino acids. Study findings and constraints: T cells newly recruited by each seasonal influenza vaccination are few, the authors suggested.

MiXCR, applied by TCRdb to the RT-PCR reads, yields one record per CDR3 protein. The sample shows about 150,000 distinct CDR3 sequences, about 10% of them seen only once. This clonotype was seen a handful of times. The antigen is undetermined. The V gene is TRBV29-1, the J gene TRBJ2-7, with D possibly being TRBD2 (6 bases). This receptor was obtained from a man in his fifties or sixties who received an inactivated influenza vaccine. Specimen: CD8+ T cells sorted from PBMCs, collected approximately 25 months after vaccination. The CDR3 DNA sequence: TGCAGCGTTGAAGGGCTAGCGAGCGAGCAGTACTTC. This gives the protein CSVEGLASEQYF.